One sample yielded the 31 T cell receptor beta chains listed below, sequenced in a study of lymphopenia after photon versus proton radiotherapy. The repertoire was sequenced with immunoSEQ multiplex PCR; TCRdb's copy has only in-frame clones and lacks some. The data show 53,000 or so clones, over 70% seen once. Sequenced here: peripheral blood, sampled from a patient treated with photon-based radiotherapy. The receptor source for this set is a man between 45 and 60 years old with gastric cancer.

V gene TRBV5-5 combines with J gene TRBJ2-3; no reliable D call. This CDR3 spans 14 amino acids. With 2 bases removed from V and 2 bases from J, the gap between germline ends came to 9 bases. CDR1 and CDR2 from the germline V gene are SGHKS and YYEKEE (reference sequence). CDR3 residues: CASSFDSSTDTQYF. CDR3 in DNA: TGTGCCAGCAGCTTTGACTCCTCCACAGATACGCAGTATTTT.

In DNA form, the CDR3 reads TGTGCCAGCTCACCAAGGTTGAAGGACACAGATACGCAGTATTTT. This sequence encodes CASSPRLKDTDTQYF. V usage is TRBV18 and J usage is TRBJ2-3; D gene uncertain. This CDR3 is 15 amino acids long. V lost 2 bases and J 2 bases, leaving 11 bases between the germline ends. Looked up from germline, CDR1 is KGHSH and CDR2 is LQKENI.

DNA for the CDR3: TGTGCCAGCAGCACGGGACAGGGGCCGGGACCCCAGCATTTT. This codes for CASSTGQGPGPQHF. The chain links TRBV7-9 to TRBJ1-5; 10 nucleotides match TRBD1. Unmatched junction bases numbered 8, after V lost 5 bases and J lost 10 bases. The CDR3 sequence is 14 residues long. CDR1 is SEHNR and CDR2 is FQNEAQ in the germline V gene (reference sequence).

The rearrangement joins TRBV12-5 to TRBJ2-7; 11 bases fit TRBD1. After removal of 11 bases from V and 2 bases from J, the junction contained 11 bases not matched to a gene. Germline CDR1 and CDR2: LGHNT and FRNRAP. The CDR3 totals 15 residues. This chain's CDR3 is CAPRTGGKVPYEQYF. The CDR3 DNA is TGTGCTCCTCGGACAGGGGGCAAGGTACCCTACGAGCAGTACTTC.

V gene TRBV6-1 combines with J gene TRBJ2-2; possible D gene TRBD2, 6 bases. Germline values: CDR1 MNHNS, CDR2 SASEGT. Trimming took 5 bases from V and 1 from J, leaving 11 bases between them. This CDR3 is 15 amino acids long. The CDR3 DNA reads TGTGCCAGCAGTTCCGGACTATTGAACACCGGGGAGCTGTTTTTT. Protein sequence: CASSSGLLNTGELFF.

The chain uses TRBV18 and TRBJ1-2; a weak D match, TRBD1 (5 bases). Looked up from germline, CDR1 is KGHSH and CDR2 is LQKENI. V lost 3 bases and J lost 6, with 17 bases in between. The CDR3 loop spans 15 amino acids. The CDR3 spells CASSPGLPGVDGYTF. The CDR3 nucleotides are TGTGCCAGCTCACCCGGACTCCCGGGGGTCGATGGCTACACCTTC.

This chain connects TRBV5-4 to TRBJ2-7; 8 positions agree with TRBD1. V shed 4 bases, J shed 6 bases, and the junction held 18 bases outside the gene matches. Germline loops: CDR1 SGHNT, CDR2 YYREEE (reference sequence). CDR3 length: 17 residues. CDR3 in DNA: TGTGCCAGCAGCCGACACTTGACAGGGGTTCGACTAGGCGAGCAGTACTTC. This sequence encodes CASSRHLTGVRLGEQYF.

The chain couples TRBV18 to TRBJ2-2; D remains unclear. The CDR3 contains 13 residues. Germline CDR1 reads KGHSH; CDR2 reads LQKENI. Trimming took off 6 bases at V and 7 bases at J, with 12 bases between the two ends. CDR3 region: CASSLDQGGELFF. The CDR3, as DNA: TGTGCCAGCTCTCTGGACCAAGGCGGGGAGCTGTTTTTT.

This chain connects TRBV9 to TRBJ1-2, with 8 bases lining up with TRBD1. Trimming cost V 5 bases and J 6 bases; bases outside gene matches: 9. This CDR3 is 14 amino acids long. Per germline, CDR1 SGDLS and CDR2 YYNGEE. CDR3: CASSGTGQGDGYTF. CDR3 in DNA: TGTGCCAGCAGTGGAACCGGACAGGGCGATGGCTACACCTTC.

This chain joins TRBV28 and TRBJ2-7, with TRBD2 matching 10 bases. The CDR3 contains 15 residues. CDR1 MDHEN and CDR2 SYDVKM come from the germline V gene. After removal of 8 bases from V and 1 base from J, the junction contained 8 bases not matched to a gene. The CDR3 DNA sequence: TGTGCCAGCTCATTAGCGGGAGGTGGTTCCTACGAGCAGTACTTC. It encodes CASSLAGGGSYEQYF.

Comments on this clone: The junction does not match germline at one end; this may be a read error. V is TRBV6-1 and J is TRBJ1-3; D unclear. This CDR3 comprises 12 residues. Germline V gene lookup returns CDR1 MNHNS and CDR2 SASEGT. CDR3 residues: CASREVRNTIYF. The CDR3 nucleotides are TGTGCCAGCAGGGAAGTGCGAAACACCATATATTTT.

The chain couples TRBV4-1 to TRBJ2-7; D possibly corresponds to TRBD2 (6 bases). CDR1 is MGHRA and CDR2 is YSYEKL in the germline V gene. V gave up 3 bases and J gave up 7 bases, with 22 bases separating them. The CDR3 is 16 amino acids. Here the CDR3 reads CASSHPATSSVGEQYF. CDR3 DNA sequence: TGCGCCAGCAGCCATCCGGCGACTAGTAGCGTGGGGGAGCAGTACTTC.

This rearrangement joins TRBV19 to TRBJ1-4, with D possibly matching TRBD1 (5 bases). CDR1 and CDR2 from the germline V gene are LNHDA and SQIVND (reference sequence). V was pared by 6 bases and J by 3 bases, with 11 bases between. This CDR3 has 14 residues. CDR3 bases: TGTGCCAGTAGGTGGACACGTTCTAATGAAAAACTGTTTTTT. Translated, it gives CASRWTRSNEKLFF.

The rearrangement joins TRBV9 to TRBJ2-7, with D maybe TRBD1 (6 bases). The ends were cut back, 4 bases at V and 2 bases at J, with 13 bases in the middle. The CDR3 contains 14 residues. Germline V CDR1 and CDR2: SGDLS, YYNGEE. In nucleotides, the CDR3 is TGTGCCAGCAGCCAGGGGCCCGTACCCTACGAGCAGTACTTC. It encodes CASSQGPVPYEQYF.

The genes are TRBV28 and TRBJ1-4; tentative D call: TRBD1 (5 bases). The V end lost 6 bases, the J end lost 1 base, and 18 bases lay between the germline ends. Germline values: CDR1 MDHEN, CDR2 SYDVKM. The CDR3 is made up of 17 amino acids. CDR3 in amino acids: CASRRTPGYGTNEKLFF. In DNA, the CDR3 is TGTGCCAGCAGACGCACCCCAGGGTACGGAACTAATGAAAAACTGTTTTTT. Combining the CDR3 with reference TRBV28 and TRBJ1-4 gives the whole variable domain DVKVTQSSRYLVKRTGEKVFLECVQDMDHENMFWYRQDPGLGLRLIYFSYDVKMKEKGDIPEGYSVSREKKERFSLILESASTNQTSMYLCASRRTPGYGTNEKLFFGSGTQLSVL.

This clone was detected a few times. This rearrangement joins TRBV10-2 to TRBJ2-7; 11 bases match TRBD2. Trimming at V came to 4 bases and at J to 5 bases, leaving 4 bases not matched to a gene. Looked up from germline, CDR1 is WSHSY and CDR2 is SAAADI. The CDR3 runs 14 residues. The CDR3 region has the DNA TGCGCCAGCAGTGTTCTAGCGGGAGGTAACGAGCAGTACTTC. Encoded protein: CASSVLAGGNEQYF.

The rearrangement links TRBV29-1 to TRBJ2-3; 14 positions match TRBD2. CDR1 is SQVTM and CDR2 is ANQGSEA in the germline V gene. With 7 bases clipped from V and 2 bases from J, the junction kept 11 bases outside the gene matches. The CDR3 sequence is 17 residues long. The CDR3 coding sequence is TGCAGCGCCGAGGCGGGACTAGCGGGAGCGGTCACAGATACGCAGTATTTT. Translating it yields CSAEAGLAGAVTDTQYF.

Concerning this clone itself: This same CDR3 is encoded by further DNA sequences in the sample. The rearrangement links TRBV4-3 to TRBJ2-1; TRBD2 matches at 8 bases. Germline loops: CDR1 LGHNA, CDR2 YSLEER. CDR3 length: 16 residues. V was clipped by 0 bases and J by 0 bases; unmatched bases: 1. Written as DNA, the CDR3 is TGCGCCAGCAGCCAAGACAGCGGGAGCTCCTACAATGAGCAGTTCTTC. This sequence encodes CASSQDSGSSYNEQFF.

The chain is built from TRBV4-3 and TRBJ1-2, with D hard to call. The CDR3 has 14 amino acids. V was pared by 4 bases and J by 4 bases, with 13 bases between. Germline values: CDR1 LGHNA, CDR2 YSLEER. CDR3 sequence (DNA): TGCGCCAGCAGCCCCACCGGCGGTAGCTATGGCTACACCTTC. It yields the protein CASSPTGGSYGYTF.

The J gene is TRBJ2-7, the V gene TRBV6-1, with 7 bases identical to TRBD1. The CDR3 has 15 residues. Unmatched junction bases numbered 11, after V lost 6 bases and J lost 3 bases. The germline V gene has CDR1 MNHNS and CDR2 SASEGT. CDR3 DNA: TGTGCCAGCAGACCCTCCGGGACAGCGCTCTACGAGCAGTACTTC. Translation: CASRPSGTALYEQYF.

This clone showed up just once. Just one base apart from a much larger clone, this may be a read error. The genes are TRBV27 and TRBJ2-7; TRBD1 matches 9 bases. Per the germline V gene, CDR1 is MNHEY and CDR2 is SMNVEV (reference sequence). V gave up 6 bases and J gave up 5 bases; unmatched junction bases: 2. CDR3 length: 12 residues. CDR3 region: CASRGDRDEQYF. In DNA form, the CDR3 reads TGTGCCAGCAGGGGGGACAGGGACGAGCAGTACTTC.

CDR3 nucleotides: TGTGCCTGGAGTGTAGGGCAGGGTGCTGACAATGAGCAGTTCTTC. Translated: CAWSVGQGADNEQFF. J is TRBJ2-1 and V is TRBV30, with a possible D match to TRBD1 (5 bases). This CDR3 region has 15 residues. Germline CDR1 GTSNPN, CDR2 SVGIG (reference sequence). Between the trimmed V and J ends, which lost 0 bases and 5 bases, there was a span of 14 bases.

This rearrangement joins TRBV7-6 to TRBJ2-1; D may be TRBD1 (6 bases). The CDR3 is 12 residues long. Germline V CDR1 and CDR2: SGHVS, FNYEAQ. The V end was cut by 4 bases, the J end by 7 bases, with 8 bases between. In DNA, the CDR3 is TGTGCCAGCAGCTCCAGGGGAAATGAGCAGTTCTTC. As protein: CASSSRGNEQFF.

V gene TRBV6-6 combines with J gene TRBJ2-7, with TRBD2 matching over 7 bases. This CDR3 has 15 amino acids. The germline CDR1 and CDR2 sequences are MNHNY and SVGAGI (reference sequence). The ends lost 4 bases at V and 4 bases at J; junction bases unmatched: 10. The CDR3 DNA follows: TGTGCCAGCAGTTCCTTTTCGGCGGGAGCATACGAGCAGTACTTC. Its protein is CASSSFSAGAYEQYF.

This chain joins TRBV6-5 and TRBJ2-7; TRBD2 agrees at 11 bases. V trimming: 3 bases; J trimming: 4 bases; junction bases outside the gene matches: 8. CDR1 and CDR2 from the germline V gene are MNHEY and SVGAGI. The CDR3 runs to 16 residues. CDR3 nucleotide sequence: TGTGCCAGCAGTTATCGGGGGACTAGCGGAGCGTACGAGCAGTACTTC. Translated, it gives CASSYRGTSGAYEQYF.

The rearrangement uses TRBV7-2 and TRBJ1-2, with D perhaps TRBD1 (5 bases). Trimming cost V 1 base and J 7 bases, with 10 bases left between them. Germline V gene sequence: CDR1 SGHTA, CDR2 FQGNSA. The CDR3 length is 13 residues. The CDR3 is CASSLDGAGGYTF. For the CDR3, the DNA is TGTGCCAGCAGCTTAGACGGGGCGGGTGGCTACACCTTC.

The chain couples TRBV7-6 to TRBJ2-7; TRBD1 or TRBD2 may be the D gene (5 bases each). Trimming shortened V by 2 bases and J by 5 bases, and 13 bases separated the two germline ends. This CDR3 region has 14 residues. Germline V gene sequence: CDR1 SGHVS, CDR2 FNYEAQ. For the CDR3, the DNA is TGTGCCAGCAGCTTACGGGGCCCGCCGGACGAGCAGTACTTC. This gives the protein CASSLRGPPDEQYF. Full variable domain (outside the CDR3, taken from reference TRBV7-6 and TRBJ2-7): GAGVSQSPRYKVTKRGQDVALRCDPISGHVSLYWYRQALGQGPEFLTYFNYEAQQDKSGLPNDRFSAERPEGSISTLTIQRTEQRDSAMYRCASSLRGPPDEQYFGPGTRLTVT.

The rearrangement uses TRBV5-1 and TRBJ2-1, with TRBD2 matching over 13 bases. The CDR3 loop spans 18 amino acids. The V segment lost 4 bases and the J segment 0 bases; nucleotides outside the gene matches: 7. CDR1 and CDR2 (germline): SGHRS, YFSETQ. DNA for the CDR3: TGCGCCAGCAGCCGACTAGCGGGAGGCGGTAGCTCCTACAATGAGCAGTTCTTC. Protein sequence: CASSRLAGGGSSYNEQFF.

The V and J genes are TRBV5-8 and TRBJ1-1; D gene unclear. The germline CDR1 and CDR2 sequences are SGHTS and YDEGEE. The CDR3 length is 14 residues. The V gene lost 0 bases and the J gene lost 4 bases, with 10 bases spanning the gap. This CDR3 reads CASSLEVGRTEAFF. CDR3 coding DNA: TGTGCCAGCAGCTTGGAGGTTGGTCGCACTGAAGCTTTCTTT.

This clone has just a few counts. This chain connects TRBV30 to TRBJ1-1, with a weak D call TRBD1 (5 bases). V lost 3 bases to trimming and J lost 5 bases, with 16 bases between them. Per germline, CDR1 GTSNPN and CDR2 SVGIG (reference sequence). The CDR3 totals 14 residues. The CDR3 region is CAWSRDRPKTEAFF. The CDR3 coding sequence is TGTGCCTGGAGCAGAGACAGACCGAAGACTGAAGCTTTCTTT.

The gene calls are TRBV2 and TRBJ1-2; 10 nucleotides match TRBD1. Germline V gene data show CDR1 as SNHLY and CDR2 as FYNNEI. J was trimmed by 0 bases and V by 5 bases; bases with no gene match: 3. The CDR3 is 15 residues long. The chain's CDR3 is CASSPGQGSNYGYTF. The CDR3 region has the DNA TGTGCCAGCAGTCCGGGACAGGGGTCTAACTATGGCTACACCTTC.